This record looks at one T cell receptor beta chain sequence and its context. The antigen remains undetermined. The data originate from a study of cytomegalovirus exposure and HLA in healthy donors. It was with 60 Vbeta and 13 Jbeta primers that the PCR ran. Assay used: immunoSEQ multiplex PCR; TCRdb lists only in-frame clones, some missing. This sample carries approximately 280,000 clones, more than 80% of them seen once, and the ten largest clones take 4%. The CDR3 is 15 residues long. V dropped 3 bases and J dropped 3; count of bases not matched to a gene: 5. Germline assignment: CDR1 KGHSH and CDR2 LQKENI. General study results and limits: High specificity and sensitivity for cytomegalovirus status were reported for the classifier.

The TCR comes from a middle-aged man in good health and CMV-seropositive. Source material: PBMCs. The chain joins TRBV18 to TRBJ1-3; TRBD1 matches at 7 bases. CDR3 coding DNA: TGTGCCAGCTCACCCGTCAGGGGGAGTGGAAACACCATATATTTT. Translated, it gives CASSPVRGSGNTIYF.